This is a list of T cell receptor beta chains from one sample in a study of Graves' ophthalmopathy and Graves' hyperthyroidism. TCRdb re-called the multiplex PCR reads through MiXCR, storing one row per CDR3 protein. The data hold about 500,000 distinct CDR3 sequences, with about 15% observed a single time. The specimen sequenced was blood. Receptors were obtained from a young woman with Graves' ophthalmopathy. The CDR3 runs from the conserved cysteine through the conserved F or W. The order of the fields is V gene, D gene, clone size, J gene, CDR3 protein, CDR3 DNA. D genes are given only for firm matches. Clone size appears in some rows only: once, few, many, or a class for an expanded clone.

V: TRBV28
D: -
size: many
J: TRBJ1-5
CDR3: CASTSGLAQHF
DNA: TGTGCCAGCACATCGGGACTTGCCCAGCATTTT

V: TRBV13
D: TRBD2
size: many
J: TRBJ2-2
CDR3: CASSPIAGENTGELFF
DNA: TGTGCCAGCAGCCCCATAGCGGGGGAGAACACCGGGGAGCTGTTTTTT

V: TRBV6-1
D: -
size: -
J: TRBJ1-6
CDR3: CASRMVQERIPPNSPLHF
DNA: TGTGCCAGCAGAATGGTGCAGGAGCGGATACCGCCTAATTCACCCCTCCACTTT

V: TRBV6-1
D: -
size: many
J: TRBJ1-1
CDR3: CALHRTRLEAFF
DNA: TGTGCCCTTCACCGGACGCGCCTAGAAGCTTTCTTT

V: TRBV2
D: -
size: many
J: TRBJ2-7
CDR3: CASSYLTENYEQYF
DNA: TGTGCCAGCAGCTACCTGACAGAAAACTACGAGCAGTACTTC

V: TRBV5-1
D: TRBD2
size: few
J: TRBJ2-7
CDR3: CASSGRTSGGYEQYF
DNA: TGCGCCAGCAGCGGTCGGACTAGCGGGGGCTACGAGCAGTACTTC

V: TRBV7-9
D: TRBD1
size: many
J: TRBJ2-7
CDR3: CASAGTGFWEQYF
DNA: TGTGCCAGCGCCGGGACAGGGTTTTGGGAGCAGTACTTC

V: TRBV13
D: -
size: -
J: TRBJ1-1
CDR3: CAISTSGRTTEAFF
DNA: TGTGCCATCAGCACTTCTGGACGGACCACTGAAGCTTTCTTT

V: TRBV27
D: -
size: many
J: TRBJ1-1
CDR3: CASSLGGPGGTEAFF
DNA: TGTGCCAGCAGTTTGGGAGGCCCGGGTGGCACTGAAGCTTTCTTT

V: TRBV6-1
D: -
size: many
J: TRBJ1-2
CDR3: CASRPTPGGWGYGYTF
DNA: TGTGCCAGCAGACCTACCCCCGGGGGATGGGGCTATGGCTACACCTTC

V: TRBV29-1
D: TRBD1
size: many
J: TRBJ1-3
CDR3: CSVGQGAGNTIYF
DNA: TGCAGCGTTGGGCAGGGGGCTGGAAACACCATATATTTT

V: TRBV12-3/TRBV12-4
D: TRBD2
size: many
J: TRBJ2-2
CDR3: CASSFSAGGITGELFF
DNA: TGTGCCAGCAGTTTCTCAGCGGGGGGGATCACCGGGGAGCTGTTTTTT

V: TRBV6-1
D: TRBD1
size: many
J: TRBJ1-1
CDR3: CASRDRGRIEAFF
DNA: TGTGCCAGCCGGGACAGGGGTCGAATTGAAGCTTTCTTT

V: TRBV4-1
D: TRBD2
size: few
J: TRBJ2-5
CDR3: CASSPLAGVSETQYF
DNA: TGCGCCAGCAGCCCCCTAGCGGGAGTTTCAGAGACCCAGTACTTC

V: TRBV12-3/TRBV12-4
D: TRBD1
size: many
J: TRBJ2-7
CDR3: CASSTTGPYEQYF
DNA: TGTGCCAGCAGTACGACAGGGCCCTACGAGCAGTACTTC

V: TRBV27
D: -
size: -
J: TRBJ1-2
CDR3: CASSSTVYYGYTF
DNA: TGTGCCAGCAGTTCGACAGTCTACTATGGTTACACCTTC

V: TRBV6-1
D: -
size: -
J: TRBJ1-1
CDR3: CATPRGANTEAFF
DNA: TGTGCCACCCCAAGGGGGGCGAACACTGAAGCTTTCTTT

V: TRBV6-2/TRBV6-3
D: TRBD1
size: many
J: TRBJ1-1
CDR3: CASRPPDRPAEAFF
DNA: TGTGCCAGCAGGCCCCCGGACAGGCCAGCTGAAGCTTTCTTT

V: TRBV11-2
D: -
size: many
J: TRBJ2-5
CDR3: CASSLDLEEETQYF
DNA: TGTGCCAGCAGCTTAGATCTGGAAGAAGAGACCCAGTACTTC

V: TRBV28
D: -
size: many
J: TRBJ2-3
CDR3: CASSLPPLSTDTQYF
DNA: TGTGCCAGCAGTTTGCCTCCGCTGAGCACAGATACGCAGTATTTT

V: TRBV6-5
D: TRBD1
size: many
J: TRBJ1-3
CDR3: CASRRTGKISGNTIYF
DNA: TGTGCCAGCAGGCGGACAGGGAAGATCTCTGGAAACACCATATATTTT

V: TRBV12-5
D: -
size: many
J: TRBJ2-5
CDR3: CASGLVADETQYF
DNA: TGTGCTAGTGGTTTGGTAGCAGATGAGACCCAGTACTTC

V: TRBV28
D: TRBD1
size: many
J: TRBJ1-5
CDR3: CASSLAPHLRGGQPQHF
DNA: TGTGCCAGCAGTTTGGCCCCACACCTCAGGGGGGGTCAGCCCCAGCATTTT

V: TRBV12-3/TRBV12-4
D: -
size: -
J: TRBJ1-1
CDR3: CASSPDGGPTEAFF
DNA: TGTGCCAGCAGCCCCGACGGGGGGCCCACTGAAGCTTTCTTT

V: TRBV28
D: TRBD1
size: many
J: TRBJ2-7
CDR3: CASRTGGGWTTPIYEQYF
DNA: TGTGCCAGCAGGACAGGGGGCGGTTGGACAACCCCAATCTACGAGCAGTACTTC

V: TRBV6-7
D: TRBD2
size: many
J: TRBJ2-7
CDR3: CAMVAGAYEQYF
DNA: TGTGCCATGGTAGCGGGAGCCTACGAGCAGTACTTC

V: TRBV14
D: TRBD2
size: many
J: TRBJ2-7
CDR3: CASSPGLAGRDYEQYF
DNA: TGTGCCAGCAGCCCCGGACTAGCGGGAAGGGACTACGAGCAGTACTTC

V: TRBV27
D: -
size: many
J: TRBJ2-7
CDR3: CASRRDRLRYEQYF
DNA: TGTGCCAGCAGACGAGACAGATTAAGATACGAGCAGTACTTC

V: TRBV15
D: -
size: many
J: TRBJ1-2
CDR3: CATSRLSESNYGYTF
DNA: TGTGCCACCAGCAGGCTCAGTGAAAGCAACTATGGCTACACCTTC

V: TRBV7-2
D: TRBD2
size: many
J: TRBJ2-7
CDR3: CASSLGGVSYEQYF
DNA: TGTGCCAGCAGCTTGGGGGGGGTCTCCTACGAGCAGTACTTC

V: TRBV28
D: TRBD2
size: many
J: TRBJ2-7
CDR3: CASSLMGRWYAGDSNEQYF
DNA: TGTGCCAGCAGTTTAATGGGTAGGTGGTATGCGGGGGATAGCAACGAGCAGTACTTC

V: TRBV20-1
D: -
size: few
J: TRBJ2-3
CDR3: CSAPPAATIDTQYF
DNA: TGCAGTGCTCCTCCTGCAGCGACTATAGATACGCAGTATTTT

V: TRBV6-5
D: -
size: many
J: TRBJ1-3
CDR3: CASSYAQGGNTIYF
DNA: TGTGCCAGCAGTTACGCTCAGGGGGGAAACACCATATATTTT

V: TRBV24-1
D: -
size: many
J: TRBJ1-2
CDR3: CATSEHTGYGYTF
DNA: TGTGCCACCAGTGAGCACACAGGCTATGGCTACACCTTC

V: TRBV12-3/TRBV12-4
D: -
size: -
J: TRBJ1-5
CDR3: CASSNPRRGNNQPQHF
DNA: TGTGCCAGCAGTAACCCCAGGAGGGGGAACAATCAGCCCCAGCATTTT

V: TRBV7-3
D: TRBD2
size: many
J: TRBJ2-5
CDR3: CASSPTGLAGGPQETQYF
DNA: TGTGCCAGCAGCCCAACGGGACTAGCGGGGGGCCCACAAGAGACCCAGTACTTC

V: TRBV12-3/TRBV12-4
D: -
size: many
J: TRBJ2-5
CDR3: CASSWASEYQETQYF
DNA: TGTGCCAGCAGTTGGGCCTCGGAGTACCAAGAGACCCAGTACTTC

V: TRBV28
D: TRBD1
size: many
J: TRBJ2-7
CDR3: CASSSGTGIPYEQYF
DNA: TGTGCCAGCAGTTCCGGGACAGGGATCCCCTACGAGCAGTACTTC

V: TRBV28
D: TRBD2
size: -
J: TRBJ2-7
CDR3: CATRRSGRAYEQYF
DNA: TGTGCCACCCGTCGAAGCGGGAGGGCCTACGAGCAGTACTTC

V: TRBV13
D: -
size: many
J: TRBJ2-5
CDR3: CASSLLSGTQETQYF
DNA: TGTGCCAGCAGCTTACTCTCCGGGACCCAAGAGACCCAGTACTTC

V: TRBV11-2
D: -
size: -
J: TRBJ1-3
CDR3: CASSLVQLSHSGNTIYF
DNA: TGTGCCAGCAGCTTAGTTCAACTTTCTCACTCTGGAAACACCATATATTTT

V: TRBV12-5
D: -
size: many
J: TRBJ2-7
CDR3: CASGLTAYEQYF
DNA: TGTGCTAGTGGTTTGACCGCCTACGAGCAGTACTTC

V: TRBV12-3/TRBV12-4
D: -
size: many
J: TRBJ1-1
CDR3: CATRAGGLGEAFF
DNA: TGTGCCACCCGGGCTGGCGGGTTAGGTGAAGCTTTCTTT

V: TRBV12-3/TRBV12-4
D: -
size: many
J: TRBJ2-5
CDR3: CASSLPEWYQETQYF
DNA: TGTGCCAGCAGTTTGCCAGAGTGGTACCAAGAGACCCAGTACTTC

V: TRBV12-3/TRBV12-4
D: TRBD1
size: many
J: TRBJ1-5
CDR3: CASSLRQGNSNQPQHF
DNA: TGTGCCAGCAGTTTAAGACAGGGGAATAGCAATCAGCCCCAGCATTTT

V: TRBV28
D: -
size: many
J: TRBJ1-2
CDR3: CASLRPPGGYTF
DNA: TGTGCCAGCCTCCGGCCTCCGGGGGGCTACACCTTC

V: TRBV6-5
D: TRBD1
size: many
J: TRBJ1-6
CDR3: CASSSGTGGRSYNSPLHF
DNA: TGTGCCAGCAGTTCGGGGACAGGGGGTCGCTCCTATAATTCACCCCTCCACTTT

V: TRBV20-1
D: TRBD1
size: -
J: TRBJ1-1
CDR3: CSARGGAGGAFF
DNA: TGCAGTGCTAGGGGTGGGGCAGGGGGAGCTTTCTTT

V: TRBV6-1
D: -
size: many
J: TRBJ2-6
CDR3: CASSEIRSGANVLTF
DNA: TGTGCCAGCAGTGAAATCAGGTCTGGGGCCAACGTCCTGACTTTC

V: TRBV11-2
D: -
size: -
J: TRBJ2-7
CDR3: CASSFIKGRYEQYF
DNA: TGTGCCAGCAGCTTTATTAAGGGGCGGTACGAGCAGTACTTC

V: TRBV6-5
D: TRBD1
size: many
J: TRBJ2-7
CDR3: CASSTGGVWYEQYF
DNA: TGTGCCAGCAGTACAGGGGGCGTATGGTACGAGCAGTACTTC

V: TRBV5-1
D: -
size: few
J: TRBJ2-6
CDR3: CASSLAVGGANVLTF
DNA: TGCGCCAGCAGCTTGGCCGTAGGCGGGGCCAACGTCCTGACTTTC

V: TRBV2
D: -
size: -
J: TRBJ2-2
CDR3: CASSGTGRTGELFF
DNA: TGTGCCAGCAGTGGAACAGGGAGGACCGGGGAGCTGTTTTTT

V: TRBV20-1
D: -
size: -
J: TRBJ2-7
CDR3: CSASGGIGYEQYF
DNA: TGCAGTGCTAGTGGCGGGATAGGGTACGAGCAGTACTTC

V: TRBV15
D: TRBD1
size: -
J: TRBJ2-2
CDR3: CATSPNRGTGTGELFF
DNA: TGTGCCACCAGCCCCAACCGTGGGACAGGCACCGGGGAGCTGTTTTTT

V: TRBV6-1
D: -
size: many
J: TRBJ1-1
CDR3: CASRPGTANTEAFF
DNA: TGTGCCAGCCGTCCCGGGACCGCGAACACTGAAGCTTTCTTT

V: TRBV20-1
D: -
size: -
J: TRBJ2-5
CDR3: CSAGQGFKETQYF
DNA: TGCAGTGCTGGCCAGGGATTCAAAGAGACCCAGTACTTC

V: TRBV11-2
D: -
size: many
J: TRBJ2-7
CDR3: CASSPRPRGAQQYF
DNA: TGTGCCAGCAGCCCACGTCCGAGGGGGGCCCAGCAGTACTTC

V: TRBV6-2/TRBV6-3
D: -
size: many
J: TRBJ2-5
CDR3: CASSYSSPILETQYF
DNA: TGTGCCAGCAGTTACTCGAGCCCCATACTGGAGACCCAGTACTTC